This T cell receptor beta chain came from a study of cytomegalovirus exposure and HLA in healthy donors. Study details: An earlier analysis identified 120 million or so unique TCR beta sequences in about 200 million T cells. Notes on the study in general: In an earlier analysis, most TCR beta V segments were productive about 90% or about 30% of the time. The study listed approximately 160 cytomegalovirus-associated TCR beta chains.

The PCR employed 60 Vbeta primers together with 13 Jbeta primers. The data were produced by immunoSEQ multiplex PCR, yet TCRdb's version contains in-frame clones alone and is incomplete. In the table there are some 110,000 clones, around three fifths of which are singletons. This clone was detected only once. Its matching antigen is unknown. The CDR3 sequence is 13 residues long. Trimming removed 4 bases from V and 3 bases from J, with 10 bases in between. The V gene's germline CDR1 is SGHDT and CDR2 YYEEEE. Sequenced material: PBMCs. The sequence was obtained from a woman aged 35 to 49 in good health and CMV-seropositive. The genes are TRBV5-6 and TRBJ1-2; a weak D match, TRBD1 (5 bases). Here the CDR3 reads CASSPSRDYGYTF. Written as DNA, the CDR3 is TGTGCCAGCAGCCCCAGCAGGGACTATGGCTACACCTTC. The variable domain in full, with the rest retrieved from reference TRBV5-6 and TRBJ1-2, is DAGVTQSPTHLIKTRGQQVTLRCSPKSGHDTVSWYQQALGQGPQFIFQYYEEEERQRGNFPDRFSGHQFPNYSSELNVNALLLGDSALYLCASSPSRDYGYTFGSGTRLTVV.